This T cell receptor (beta chain) was profiled in a study of CD8 T cells in Susac syndrome. On the study more broadly: Among the sequenced Susac syndrome patients, more than five had active disease while eight or nine were in remission.

It was with random hexamers that roughly 0.45 to 1 ug RNA was reverse transcribed. The method of amplification for TCR beta CDR3 was immunoSEQ multiplex PCR, covering 54 Vbeta and 13 Jbeta. Using its own MiXCR run on the immunoSEQ multiplex PCR reads, TCRdb lists one record per CDR3 protein. The data hold 160,000 or so distinct CDR3 sequences, with under 95% observed a single time. As judged by recently defined diagnostic criteria, patients with Susac syndrome had definite or probable disease. Germline values: CDR1 MNHNY, CDR2 SVGAGI (reference sequence). The germline V and J ends were trimmed by 7 bases and 0 bases, with 11 bases remaining between them. CDR3 length: 14 residues.

This TCR was recovered from a human donor with Susac syndrome. This chain uses TRBV6-6 with TRBJ2-3, with a weak D call TRBD1 (6 bases). Sequences were obtained from CD4+ T cells from PBMCs. CDR3 protein: CASNRQASTDTQYF. CDR3 bases: TGTGCCAGCAACCGACAGGCCAGCACAGATACGCAGTATTTT.